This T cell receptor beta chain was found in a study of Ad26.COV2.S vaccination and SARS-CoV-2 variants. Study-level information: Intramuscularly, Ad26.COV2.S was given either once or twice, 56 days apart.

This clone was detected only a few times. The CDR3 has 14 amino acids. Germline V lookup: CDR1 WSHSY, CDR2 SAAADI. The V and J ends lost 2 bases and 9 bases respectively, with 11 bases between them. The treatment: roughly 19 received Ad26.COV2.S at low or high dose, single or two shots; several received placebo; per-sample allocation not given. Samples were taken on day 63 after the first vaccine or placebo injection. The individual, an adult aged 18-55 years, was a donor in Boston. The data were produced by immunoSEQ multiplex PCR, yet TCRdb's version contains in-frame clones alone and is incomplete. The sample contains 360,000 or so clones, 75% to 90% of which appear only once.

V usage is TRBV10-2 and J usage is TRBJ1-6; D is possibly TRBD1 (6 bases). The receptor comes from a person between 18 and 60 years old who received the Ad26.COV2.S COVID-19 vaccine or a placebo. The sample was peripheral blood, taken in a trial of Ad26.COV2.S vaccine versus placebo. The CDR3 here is CASSEVDSRSPLHF. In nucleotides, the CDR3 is TGCGCCAGCAGTGAGGTGGACAGTCGTTCACCCCTCCACTTT.